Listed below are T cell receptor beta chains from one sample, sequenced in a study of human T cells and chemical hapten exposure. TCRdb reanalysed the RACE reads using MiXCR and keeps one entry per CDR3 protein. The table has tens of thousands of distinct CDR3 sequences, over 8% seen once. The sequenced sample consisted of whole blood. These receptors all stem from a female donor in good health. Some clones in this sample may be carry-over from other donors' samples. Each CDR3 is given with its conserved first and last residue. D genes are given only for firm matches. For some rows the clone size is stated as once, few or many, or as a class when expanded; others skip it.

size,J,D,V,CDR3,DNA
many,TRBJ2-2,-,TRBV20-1,CSASRTIGELFF,TGCAGTGCTAGTAGGACTATCGGGGAGCTGTTTTTT
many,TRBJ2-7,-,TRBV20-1,CSASGIVDEQYF,TGCAGTGCTAGCGGGATAGTAGACGAGCAGTACTTC
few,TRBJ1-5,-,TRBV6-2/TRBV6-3,CASSNALTPSGPQHF,TGTGCCAGCAGTAATGCCTTGACTCCCTCCGGGCCCCAGCATTTT
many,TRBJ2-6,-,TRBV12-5,CASGSPRASGANVLTF,TGTGCTAGTGGTTCCCCACGGGCCTCTGGGGCCAACGTCCTGACTTTC
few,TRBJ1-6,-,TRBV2,CASSERGSEYNSPLHF,TGTGCCAGCAGTGAAAGGGGCTCTGAATATAATTCACCCCTCCACTTT
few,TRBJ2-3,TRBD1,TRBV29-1,CSVAAGTATDTQYF,TGCAGCGTTGCCGCCGGGACAGCCACAGATACGCAGTATTTT
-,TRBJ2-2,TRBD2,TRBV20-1,CSARNLAGGDTGELFF,TGCAGTGCTAGAAATCTAGCGGGAGGGGATACCGGGGAGCTGTTTTTT
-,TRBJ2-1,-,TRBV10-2,CASSEWTGNYNEQFF,TGCGCCAGCAGCGAATGGACTGGCAACTACAATGAGCAGTTCTTC
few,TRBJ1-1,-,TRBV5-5,CASITAAFMNTEAFF,TGTGCCAGCATCACCGCGGCGTTCATGAACACTGAAGCTTTCTTT
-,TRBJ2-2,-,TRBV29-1,CSVRFSGELFF,TGCAGCGTACGATTTTCCGGGGAGCTGTTTTTT
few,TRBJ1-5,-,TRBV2,CASSGDNRSNQPQHF,TGTGCCAGCAGCGGGGACAATCGAAGCAATCAGCCCCAGCATTTT
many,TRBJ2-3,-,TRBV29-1,CSGKGASDTQYF,TGCAGTGGGAAGGGCGCGTCCGATACGCAGTATTTT
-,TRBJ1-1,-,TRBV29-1,CSGTHLNTEAFF,TGCAGCGGGACCCATTTGAACACTGAAGCTTTCTTT
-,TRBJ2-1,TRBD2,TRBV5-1,CASSLSGSNPYNEQFF,TGCGCCAGCAGCCTTAGCGGGAGTAATCCCTACAATGAGCAGTTCTTC
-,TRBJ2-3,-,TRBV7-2,CASSLVSVDTQYF,TGTGCCAGCAGCTTAGTTAGCGTAGATACGCAGTATTTT
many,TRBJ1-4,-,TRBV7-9,CASRSTDEKLFF,TGTGCCAGCAGGTCGACAGACGAAAAACTGTTTTTT
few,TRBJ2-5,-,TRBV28,CASSLFARAHSDRPQETQYF,TGTGCCAGCAGTTTATTCGCCCGGGCACACTCGGACCGACCTCAAGAGACCCAGTACTTC
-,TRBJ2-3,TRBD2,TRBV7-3,CASSLTGLAGGPDTQYF,TGTGCCAGCAGCTTAACTGGACTAGCGGGAGGGCCAGATACGCAGTATTTT
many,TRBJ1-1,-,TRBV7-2,CASSLAQGFEAFF,TGTGCCAGCAGCTTGGCACAGGGCTTTGAAGCTTTCTTT
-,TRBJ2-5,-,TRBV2,CASNRPPGETQYF,TGTGCCAGCAACCGTCCCCCTGGGGAGACCCAGTACTTC
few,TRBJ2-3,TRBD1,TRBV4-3,CASSQTGTGGPDTQYF,TGCGCCAGCAGCCAAACCGGGACAGGGGGCCCAGATACGCAGTATTTT
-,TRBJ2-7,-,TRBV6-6,CASKEGNGYEQYF,TGTGCCAGCAAGGAAGGGAATGGGTACGAGCAGTACTTC
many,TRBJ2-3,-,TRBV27,CASSSGNTQYF,TGTGCCAGCAGTTCCGGGAATACGCAGTATTTT
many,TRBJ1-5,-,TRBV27,CASSLYDSNQPQHF,TGTGCCAGCAGTTTATACGACAGCAATCAGCCCCAGCATTTT
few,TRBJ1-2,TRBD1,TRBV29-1,CSAGDRTNYGYTF,TGCAGCGCTGGGGACAGAACTAACTATGGCTACACCTTC
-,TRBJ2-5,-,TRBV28,CASSPLTRAVQQETQYF,TGTGCCAGCAGCCCTCTCACTAGGGCAGTACAGCAAGAGACCCAGTACTTC
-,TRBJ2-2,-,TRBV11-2,CASSLGPYTGELFF,TGTGCCAGCAGCTTAGGGCCATACACCGGGGAGCTGTTTTTT
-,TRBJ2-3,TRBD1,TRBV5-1,CASSSRTGADTQYF,TGCGCCAGCAGCTCGCGGACAGGGGCAGATACGCAGTATTTT
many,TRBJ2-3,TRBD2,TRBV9,CASSGTSATDTQYF,TGTGCCAGCAGCGGGACTAGCGCCACAGATACGCAGTATTTT
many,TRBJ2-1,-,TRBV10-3,CAISKDLGYEQFF,TGTGCCATCAGTAAGGACTTGGGGTATGAGCAGTTCTTC
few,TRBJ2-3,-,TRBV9,CASSDSLRITDTQYF,TGTGCCAGCAGCGACAGTCTCAGGATCACAGATACGCAGTATTTT
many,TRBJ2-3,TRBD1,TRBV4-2,CASSQTPTGGGTDTQYF,TGTGCCAGCAGCCAAACCCCGACAGGGGGTGGCACAGATACGCAGTATTTT
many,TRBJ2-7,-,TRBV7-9,CASSHEAAGPYEQYF,TGTGCCAGCAGCCACGAGGCTGCCGGACCCTACGAGCAGTACTTC
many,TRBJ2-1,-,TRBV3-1,CASSQVSAGLKQFF,TGTGCCAGCAGCCAAGTCTCGGCAGGGCTTAAGCAGTTCTTC
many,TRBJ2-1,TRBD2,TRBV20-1,CSARLLAGINEQFF,TGCAGTGCTAGATTACTAGCGGGAATCAATGAGCAGTTCTTC
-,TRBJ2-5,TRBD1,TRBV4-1,CASSQTGGETQYF,TGCGCCAGCAGCCAGACAGGGGGAGAGACCCAGTACTTC
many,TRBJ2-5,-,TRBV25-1,CASSGGARYQETQYF,TGTGCCAGCAGTGGGGGGGCCCGGTACCAAGAGACCCAGTACTTC
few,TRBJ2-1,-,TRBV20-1,CSAKHPDSSEFF,TGCAGTGCTAAACACCCGGACTCGTCGGAGTTCTTC
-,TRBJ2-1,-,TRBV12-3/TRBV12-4,CASSLGLVGWNEQFF,TGTGCCAGCAGTTTGGGACTGGTAGGGTGGAATGAGCAGTTCTTC
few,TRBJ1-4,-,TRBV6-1,CASSEARDEKLFF,TGTGCCAGCAGTGAAGCGAGGGATGAAAAACTGTTTTTT
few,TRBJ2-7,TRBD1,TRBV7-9,CASSPRTGDYYEQYF,TGTGCCAGCAGCCCCCGGACAGGGGATTACTACGAGCAGTACTTC
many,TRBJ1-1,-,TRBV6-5,CATKTGQGGTEAFF,TGTGCCACTAAAACCGGGCAGGGTGGGACTGAAGCTTTCTTT
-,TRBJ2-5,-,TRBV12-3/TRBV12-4,CASSSSETQYF,TGTGCCAGCAGTTCTTCAGAGACCCAGTACTTC
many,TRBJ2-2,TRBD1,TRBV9,CASSVAGTGGGELFF,TGTGCCAGCAGCGTCGCTGGGACAGGGGGCGGGGAGCTGTTTTTT
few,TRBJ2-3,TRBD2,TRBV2,CASRRSGTTTDTQYF,TGTGCCAGCAGGCGCTCCGGGACTACCACAGATACGCAGTATTTT
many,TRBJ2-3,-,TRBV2,CASRYRARSTDTQYF,TGTGCCAGCCGCTACAGGGCTCGGAGCACAGATACGCAGTATTTT
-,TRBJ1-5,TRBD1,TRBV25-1,CASSEGWTGTYSNQPQHF,TGTGCCAGCAGTGAAGGTTGGACAGGAACTTATAGCAATCAGCCCCAGCATTTT
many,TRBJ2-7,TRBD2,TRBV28,CASRSSGSRNEQYF,TGTGCCAGCAGATCTAGCGGGAGTCGGAACGAGCAGTACTTC
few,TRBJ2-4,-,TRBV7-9,CASTFSEGYKNIQYF,TGTGCCAGCACCTTTAGCGAGGGCTACAAAAACATTCAGTACTTC